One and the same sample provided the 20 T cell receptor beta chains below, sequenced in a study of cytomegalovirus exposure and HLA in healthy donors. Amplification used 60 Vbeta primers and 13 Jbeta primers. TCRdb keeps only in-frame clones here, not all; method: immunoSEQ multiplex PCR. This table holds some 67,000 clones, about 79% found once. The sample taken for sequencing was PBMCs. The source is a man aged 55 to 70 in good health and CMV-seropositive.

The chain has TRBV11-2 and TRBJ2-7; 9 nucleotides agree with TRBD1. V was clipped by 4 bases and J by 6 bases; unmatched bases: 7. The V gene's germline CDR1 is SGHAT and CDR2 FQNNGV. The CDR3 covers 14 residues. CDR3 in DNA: TGTGCCAGCAGCTCCTCACAGGGGGCAGGCGAGCAGTACTTC. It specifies CASSSSQGAGEQYF.

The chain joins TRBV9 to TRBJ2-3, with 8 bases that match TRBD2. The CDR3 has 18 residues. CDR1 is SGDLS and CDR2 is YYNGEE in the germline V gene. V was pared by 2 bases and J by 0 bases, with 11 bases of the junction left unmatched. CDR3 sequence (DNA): TGTGCCAGCAGCGTGGTCGGGGGGGGAATTATAAGCACAGATACGCAGTATTTT. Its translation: CASSVVGGGIISTDTQYF.

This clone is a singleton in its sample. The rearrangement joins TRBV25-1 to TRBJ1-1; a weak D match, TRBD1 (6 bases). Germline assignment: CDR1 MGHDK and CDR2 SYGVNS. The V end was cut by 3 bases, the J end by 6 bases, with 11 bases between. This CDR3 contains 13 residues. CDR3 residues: CASSDQNRAEAFF. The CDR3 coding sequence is TGTGCCAGCAGTGACCAAAACAGGGCTGAAGCTTTCTTT.

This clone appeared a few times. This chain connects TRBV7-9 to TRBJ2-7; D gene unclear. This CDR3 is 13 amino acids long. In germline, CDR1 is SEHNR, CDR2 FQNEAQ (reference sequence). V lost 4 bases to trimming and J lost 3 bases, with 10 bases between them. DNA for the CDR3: TGTGCCAGCAGCTCTATGGGCCACTACGAGCAGTACTTC. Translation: CASSSMGHYEQYF.

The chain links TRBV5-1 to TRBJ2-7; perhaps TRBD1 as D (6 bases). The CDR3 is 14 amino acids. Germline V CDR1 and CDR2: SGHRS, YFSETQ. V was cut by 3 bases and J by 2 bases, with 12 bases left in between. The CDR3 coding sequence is TGCGCCAGCAGCTCCCGGGACACCACCTACGAGCAGTACTTC. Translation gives CASSSRDTTYEQYF.

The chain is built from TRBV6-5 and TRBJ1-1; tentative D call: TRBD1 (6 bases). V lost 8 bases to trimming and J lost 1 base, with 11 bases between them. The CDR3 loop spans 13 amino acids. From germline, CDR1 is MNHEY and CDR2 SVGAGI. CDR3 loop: CASGKQGNTEAFF. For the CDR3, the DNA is TGTGCCAGCGGTAAACAGGGGAACACTGAAGCTTTCTTT.

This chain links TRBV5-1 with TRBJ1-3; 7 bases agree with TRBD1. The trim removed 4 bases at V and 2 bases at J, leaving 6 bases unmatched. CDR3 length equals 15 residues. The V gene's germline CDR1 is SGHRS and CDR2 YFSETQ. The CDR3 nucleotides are TGCGCCAGCAGCGGGGGGACAGTTCCTGGAAACACCATATATTTT. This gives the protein CASSGGTVPGNTIYF.

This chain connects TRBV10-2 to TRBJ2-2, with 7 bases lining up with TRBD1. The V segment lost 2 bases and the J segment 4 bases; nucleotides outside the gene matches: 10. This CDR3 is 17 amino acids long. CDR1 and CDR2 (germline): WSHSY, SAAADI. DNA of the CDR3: TGCGCCAGCAGTGAGGGGGACAGAGGACTGCGCACCGGGGAGCTGTTTTTT. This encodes CASSEGDRGLRTGELFF.

Here the CDR3 DNA reads TGTGCCAGCAGCATAGGGACTAGCATCCTCCAGTATTTT. Translated: CASSIGTSILQYF. The chain carries TRBV5-6 and TRBJ2-3, with 9 nucleotides matching TRBD2. Germline V gives CDR1 SGHDT, CDR2 YYEEEE. This CDR3 is 13 amino acids long. V dropped 4 bases and J dropped 12; count of bases not matched to a gene: 9.

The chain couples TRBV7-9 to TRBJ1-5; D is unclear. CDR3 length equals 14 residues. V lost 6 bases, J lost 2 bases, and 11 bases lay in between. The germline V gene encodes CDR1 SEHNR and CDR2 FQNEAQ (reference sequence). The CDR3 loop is CASRADGGNQPQHF. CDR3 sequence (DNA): TGTGCCAGCAGAGCCGACGGAGGCAATCAGCCCCAGCATTTT.

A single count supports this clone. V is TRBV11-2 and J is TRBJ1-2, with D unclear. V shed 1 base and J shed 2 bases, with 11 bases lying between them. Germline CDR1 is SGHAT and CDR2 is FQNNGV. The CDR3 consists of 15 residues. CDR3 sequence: CASSLGRTENYGYTF. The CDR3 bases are TGTGCCAGCAGCTTAGGTAGAACAGAGAACTATGGCTACACCTTC.

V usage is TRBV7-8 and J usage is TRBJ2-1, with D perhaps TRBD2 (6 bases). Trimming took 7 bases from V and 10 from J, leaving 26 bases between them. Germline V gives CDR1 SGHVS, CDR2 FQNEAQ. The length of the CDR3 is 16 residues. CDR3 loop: CASISRRGRPSEEQFF. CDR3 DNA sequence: TGTGCCAGCATCTCCCGACGGGGGAGGCCCTCGGAGGAGCAGTTCTTC.

The CDR3 loop is CASSPRQGGDEQYF. In DNA form, the CDR3 reads TGTGCCAGCAGCCCTCGACAGGGTGGGGACGAGCAGTACTTC. The V gene is TRBV7-6, the J gene TRBJ2-7, with TRBD1 identical over 7 bases. This CDR3 comprises 14 residues. J gave up 5 bases and V 5 bases, and 9 bases lay outside the gene matches. Germline V lookup: CDR1 SGHVS, CDR2 FNYEAQ.

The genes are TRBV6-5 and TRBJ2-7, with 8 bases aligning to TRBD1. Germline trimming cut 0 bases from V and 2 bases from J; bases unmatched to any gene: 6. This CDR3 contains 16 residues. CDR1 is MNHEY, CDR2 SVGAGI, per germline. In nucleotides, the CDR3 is TGTGCCAGCAGTTACTCGATCAGGACAGGGACCTACGAGCAGTACTTC. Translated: CASSYSIRTGTYEQYF.

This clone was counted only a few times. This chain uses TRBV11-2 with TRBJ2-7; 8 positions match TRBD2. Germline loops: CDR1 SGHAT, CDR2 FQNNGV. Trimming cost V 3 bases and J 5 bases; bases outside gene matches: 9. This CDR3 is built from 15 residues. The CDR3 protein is CASSFTLAAYDEQYF. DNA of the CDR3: TGTGCCAGCAGCTTTACACTAGCGGCGTACGACGAGCAGTACTTC.

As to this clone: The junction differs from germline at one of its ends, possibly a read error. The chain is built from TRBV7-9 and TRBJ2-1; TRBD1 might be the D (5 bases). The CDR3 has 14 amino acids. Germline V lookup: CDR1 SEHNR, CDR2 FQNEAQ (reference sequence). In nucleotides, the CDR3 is TGTTCCAGCAGCTTACTCGCAGGGTCGGATGAGCAGTTCTTC. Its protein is CSSSLLAGSDEQFF.

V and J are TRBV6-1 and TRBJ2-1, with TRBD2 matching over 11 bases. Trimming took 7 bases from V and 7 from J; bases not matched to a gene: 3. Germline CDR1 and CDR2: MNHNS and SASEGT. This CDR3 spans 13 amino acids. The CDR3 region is CASKASGRNEQFF. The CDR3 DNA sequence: TGTGCCAGCAAGGCTAGCGGGAGGAATGAGCAGTTCTTC.

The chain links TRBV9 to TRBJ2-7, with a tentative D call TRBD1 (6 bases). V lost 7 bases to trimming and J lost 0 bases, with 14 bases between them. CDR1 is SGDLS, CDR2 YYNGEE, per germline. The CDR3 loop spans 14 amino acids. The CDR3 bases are TGTGCCAGCCCTCAGGGGCCCCCCTCCTACGAGCAGTACTTC. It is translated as CASPQGPPSYEQYF.

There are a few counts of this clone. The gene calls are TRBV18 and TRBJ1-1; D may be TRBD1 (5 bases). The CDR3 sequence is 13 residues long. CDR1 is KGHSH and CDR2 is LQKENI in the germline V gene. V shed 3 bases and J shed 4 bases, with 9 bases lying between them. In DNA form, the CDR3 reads TGTGCCAGCTCACCGACAGTCTCCACTGAAGCTTTCTTT. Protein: CASSPTVSTEAFF. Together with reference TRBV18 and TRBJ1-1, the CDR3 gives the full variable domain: NAGVMQNPRHLVRRRGQEARLRCSPMKGHSHVYWYRQLPEEGLKFMVYLQKENIIDESGMPKERFSAEFPKEGPSILRIQQVVRGDSAAYFCASSPTVSTEAFFGQGTRLTVV.

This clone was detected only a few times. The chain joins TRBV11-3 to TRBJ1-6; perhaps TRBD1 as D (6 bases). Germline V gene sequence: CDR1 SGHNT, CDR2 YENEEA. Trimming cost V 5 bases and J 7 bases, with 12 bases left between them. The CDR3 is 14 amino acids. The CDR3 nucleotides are TGTGCCAGCAGCCCCCCGGGACACAATTCACCCCTCCACTTT. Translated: CASSPPGHNSPLHF. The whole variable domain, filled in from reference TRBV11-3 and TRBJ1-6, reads EAGVVQSPRYKIIEKKQPVAFWCNPISGHNTLYWYLQNLGQGPELLIRYENEEAVDDSQLPKDRFSAERLKGVDSTLKIQPAELGDSAVYLCASSPPGHNSPLHFGNGTRLTVT.